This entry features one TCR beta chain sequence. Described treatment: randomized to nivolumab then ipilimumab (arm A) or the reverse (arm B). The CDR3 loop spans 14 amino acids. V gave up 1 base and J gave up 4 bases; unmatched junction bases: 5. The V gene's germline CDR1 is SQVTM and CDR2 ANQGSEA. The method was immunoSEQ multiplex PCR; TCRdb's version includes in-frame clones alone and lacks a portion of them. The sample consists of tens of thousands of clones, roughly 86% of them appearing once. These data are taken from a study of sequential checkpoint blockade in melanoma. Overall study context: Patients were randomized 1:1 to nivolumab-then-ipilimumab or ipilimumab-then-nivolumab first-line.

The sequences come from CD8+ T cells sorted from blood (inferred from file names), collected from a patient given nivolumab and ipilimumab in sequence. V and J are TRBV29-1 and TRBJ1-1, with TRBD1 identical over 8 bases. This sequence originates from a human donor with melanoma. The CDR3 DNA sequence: TGCAGCGTTGAAGGCAGCAGGGGGCCCACTGAAGCTTTCTTT. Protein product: CSVEGSRGPTEAFF.